The clone carrying this T cell receptor (beta chain) was detected many times. The target antigen is unknown. The length of the CDR3 is 14 residues. With V trimmed by 6 bases and J by 6 bases, 8 bases remained unmatched. Germline lookup yields CDR1 MNHEY and CDR2 SVGEGT. Unique molecular identifiers tagged the TCRbeta library. TCRdb redid the calling of the PCR reads with MiXCR, one entry per CDR3 protein. The sample holds over 150,000 distinct CDR3 sequences; about 6% are singletons and the top ten take around 4.4%. This sample is drawn from a study of T-cell reconstitution after alpha-beta-depleted transplantation in children. Study outcomes and limitations: At day 60, the high TCRbeta diversity found in some patients originated from recipient T cells and thymic progenitors that had survived. Reportedly, alpha-beta T cells present about two months post-transplant originated from several hundred expanded clones of graft origin.

This TCR came from a girl under two years old with combined immunodeficiency, due to receive a stem cell transplant. The chain carries TRBV6-2 or TRBV6-3 and TRBJ2-1; TRBD2 matches 7 bases. This specimen was PBMCs, taken before TCRalphabeta/CD19-depleted stem cell transplant. The CDR3 region has the DNA TGTGCCAGCAGCCTCGGACTAGTTCTCAATGAGCAGTTCTTC. Translated: CASSLGLVLNEQFF.